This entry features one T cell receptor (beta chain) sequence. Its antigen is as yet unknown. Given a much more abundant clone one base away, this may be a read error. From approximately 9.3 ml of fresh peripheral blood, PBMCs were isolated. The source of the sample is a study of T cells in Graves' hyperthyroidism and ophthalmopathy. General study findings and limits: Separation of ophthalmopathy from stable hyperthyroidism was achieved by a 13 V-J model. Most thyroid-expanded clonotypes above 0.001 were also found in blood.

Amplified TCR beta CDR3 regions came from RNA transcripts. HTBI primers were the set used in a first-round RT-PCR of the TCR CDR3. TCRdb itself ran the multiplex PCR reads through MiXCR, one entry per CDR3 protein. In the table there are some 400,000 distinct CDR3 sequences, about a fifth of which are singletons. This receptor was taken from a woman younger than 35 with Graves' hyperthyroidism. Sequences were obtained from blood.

In DNA form, the CDR3 reads TGTGCCGGCAGCCTTGACGGCTCAGGGCCCCAGCATTTT. Protein product: CAGSLDGSGPQHF. V is TRBV3-1 and J is TRBJ1-5; D is uncertain. Per germline, CDR1 LGHDT and CDR2 YNNKEL (reference sequence). This CDR3 contains 13 residues.